Below are 14 T cell receptor beta chains sequenced from a single sample in a study of CD8 T cells in ankylosing spondylitis. Overall study findings and caveats: Blood of patients with ankylosing spondylitis appeared to be characterized by a TCR beta motif of roughly eight highly homologous variants.

MiXCR, run by TCRdb on the 5' RACE reads, gives a single entry per CDR3 protein. The top ten hold 0.45% to 0.6% of the sample, which has around 890,000 distinct CDR3 sequences, approximately 10% seen once. Their recognized antigens are unknown. Sequencing was performed on blood, either unsorted or a sorted T cell fraction (not recorded which). The receptors come from a male donor with ankylosing spondylitis.

V and J are TRBV20-1 and TRBJ2-1; D is undetermined. CDR1 DFQATT and CDR2 SNEGSKA come from the germline V gene (reference sequence). There are 16 residues in the CDR3. V was trimmed by 0 bases and J by 0 bases, leaving 12 bases between them. The CDR3 is CSAREPRASSYNEQFF. The CDR3 coding sequence is TGCAGTGCTAGAGAGCCTAGGGCTAGCTCCTACAATGAGCAGTTCTTC.

This clonotype was recorded at least ten times. CDR3 coding DNA: TGTGCCAGCAGTCATCTAGCGGGAGGGCCGTGGGTTGAGCAGTTCTTC. This encodes CASSHLAGGPWVEQFF. V gene TRBV6-1 combines with J gene TRBJ2-1; 12 positions match TRBD2. Germline V gene sequence: CDR1 MNHNS, CDR2 SASEGT. J gave up 9 bases and V 5 bases, and 11 bases lay outside the gene matches. The length of the CDR3 is 16 residues.

This chain links TRBV7-9 with TRBJ1-2; a possible D gene is TRBD1 (5 bases). The germline V gene has CDR1 SEHNR and CDR2 FQNEAQ (reference sequence). Trimming left V 3 bases short and J 8 bases short, with 10 bases between. The CDR3 has 12 amino acids. In DNA form, the CDR3 reads TGTGCCAGCAGCTTCACCGGGGGGGGCTACACCTTC. Protein product: CASSFTGGGYTF.

This clonotype was picked up a small number of times. The J gene is TRBJ2-7, the V gene TRBV20-1; 10 nucleotides align to TRBD2. Per germline, CDR1 DFQATT and CDR2 SNEGSKA (reference sequence). The CDR3 runs 15 residues. J lost 0 bases, V lost 3 bases, and 5 bases had no gene match. The CDR3 protein is CSASSSSGSSYEQYF. The CDR3 DNA reads TGCAGTGCTAGTAGTTCTAGCGGGAGCTCCTACGAGCAGTACTTC.

This clonotype has just a few counts. The chain couples TRBV15 to TRBJ2-7, with TRBD2 matching 11 bases. Trimming removed 5 bases from V and 5 bases from J; junction bases left unmatched: 11. Germline-derived CDR1 and CDR2 are LNHNV and YYDKDF (reference sequence). This CDR3 comprises 16 residues. CDR3 in DNA: TGTGCCACCAGCTTTAGGGCTAGCGGGAGGAGGAACGAGCAGTACTTC. Its protein product is CATSFRASGRRNEQYF. The full variable domain, in which reference TRBV15 and TRBJ2-7 provide the parts outside the CDR3, is DAMVIQNPRYQVTQFGKPVTLSCSQTLNHNVMYWYQQKSSQAPKLLFHYYDKDFNNEADTPDNFQSRRPNTSFCFLDIRSPGLGDTAMYLCATSFRASGRRNEQYFGPGTRLTVT.

This clonotype occurred a few times. In DNA form, the CDR3 reads TGCAGTGCGCCGACAGGGGGCGCTGGCTACACCTTC. Translating gives CSAPTGGAGYTF. The chain couples TRBV20-1 to TRBJ1-2; TRBD1 matches at 10 bases. The CDR3 runs to 12 residues. The V segment lost 6 bases and the J segment 7 bases; nucleotides outside the gene matches: 5. Germline loops: CDR1 DFQATT, CDR2 SNEGSKA (reference sequence).

This rearrangement joins TRBV7-2 to TRBJ1-5; 7 bases line up with TRBD1. The CDR3 contains 15 residues. The germline V gene has CDR1 SGHTA and CDR2 FQGNSA. The junction had 6 bases not matched to a gene; V was cut back by 3 bases and J by 4 bases. CDR3 DNA sequence: TGTGCCAGCAGCTTCTTTAGGGGGCCTAATCAGCCCCAGCATTTT. Its translation: CASSFFRGPNQPQHF.

The chain recombines TRBV28 with TRBJ1-2; the D gene is possibly TRBD1 (6 bases). The V gene lost 1 base and the J gene lost 2 bases, with 8 bases spanning the gap. This CDR3 region has 14 residues. Germline loops: CDR1 MDHEN, CDR2 SYDVKM. The CDR3 is CASSLSGANYGYTF. CDR3 in DNA: TGTGCCAGCAGTTTATCAGGGGCCAACTATGGCTACACCTTC.

V usage is TRBV14 and J usage is TRBJ2-2; maybe TRBD1 (5 bases). This CDR3 region has 19 residues. Germline assignment: CDR1 SGHDN and CDR2 FVKESK. Trimming removed 0 bases from V and 0 bases from J, with 17 bases in between. CDR3: CASSQDAGAPFANTGELFF. The CDR3 DNA is TGTGCCAGCAGCCAAGATGCTGGGGCCCCGTTCGCGAACACCGGGGAGCTGTTTTTT. Looking up the rest from reference TRBV14 and TRBJ2-2 gives the full variable domain: EAGVTQFPSHSVIEKGQTVTLRCDPISGHDNLYWYRRVMGKEIKFLLHFVKESKQDESGMPNNRFLAERTGGTYSTLKVQPAELEDSGVYFCASSQDAGAPFANTGELFFGEGSRLTVL.

This chain connects TRBV7-2 to TRBJ2-4, with 8 positions matching TRBD1. Germline CDR1 SGHTA, CDR2 FQGNSA. This CDR3 is 17 amino acids long. V lost 4 bases and J lost 2; bases outside the gene matches: 10. Here the CDR3 reads CASSYVGQGLSKNIQYF. The CDR3, as DNA: TGTGCCAGCAGCTACGTCGGACAGGGTTTATCCAAAAACATTCAGTACTTC.

The chain joins TRBV29-1 to TRBJ2-3; 8 bases agree with TRBD1. The CDR3 sequence is 13 residues long. Germline assignment: CDR1 SQVTM and CDR2 ANQGSEA. V lost 5 bases, J lost 5 bases, and 6 bases stayed unmatched. The CDR3 loop reads CSVREQGVDTQYF. Written as DNA, the CDR3 is TGCAGCGTTCGAGAACAGGGGGTAGATACGCAGTATTTT.

The chain carries TRBV6-5 and TRBJ1-5, with a weak D call TRBD1 (5 bases). Deletions cut 3 bases from V and 9 bases from J, with 18 bases between. The CDR3 loop spans 15 amino acids. CDR1 MNHEY and CDR2 SVGAGI come from the germline V gene. CDR3 in DNA: TGTGCCAGCAGTTATGCAAGGGGCGGGGTGGGGCCCCAGCATTTT. Translated, it gives CASSYARGGVGPQHF.

J is TRBJ2-5 and V is TRBV18; D is unresolved. Germline values: CDR1 KGHSH, CDR2 LQKENI. The CDR3 has 13 residues. The V end lost 4 bases, the J end lost 5 bases, and 11 bases lay between the germline ends. CDR3 sequence: CASSRDSMETQYF. The CDR3 region has the DNA TGTGCCAGCTCACGAGATTCCATGGAGACCCAGTACTTC.

This clonotype was detected only a few times. The V call is TRBV20-1, the J call TRBJ1-2, with D tentatively TRBD1 (5 bases). The germline V gene encodes CDR1 DFQATT and CDR2 SNEGSKA (reference sequence). The germline V and J ends were trimmed by 0 bases and 4 bases, with 9 bases remaining between them. The CDR3 consists of 13 residues. The CDR3: CSARERTFYGYTF. CDR3 in DNA: TGCAGTGCTAGAGAGCGGACATTCTATGGCTACACCTTC.